This TCR beta chain derives from a study of cytomegalovirus exposure and HLA in healthy donors. On this clone: Its cognate antigen is unknown.

Points from the study as a whole: Whilst most TCR sequences proved rare, a subset of public TCRs occurred across many donors. In vitro work confirmed that a few CMV-associated chains recognize CMV antigens.

Primers included in the PCR were 60 Vbeta and 13 Jbeta primers. TCRdb keeps only in-frame clones here, not all; method: immunoSEQ multiplex PCR. This table has 200,000 to 250,000 clones, roughly 80% appearing once. Germline CDR1 reads SGHDT; CDR2 reads YYEEEE. The CDR3 is 13 amino acids. Sequenced sample: PBMCs. This sequence joins TRBV5-6 and TRBJ2-5, with D possibly being TRBD1 (6 bases). TRBJ2-7 matches the DNA end more closely, so the J call is doubtful. The receptor was derived from a girl aged 2 to 9 in good health and CMV-seronegative. The CDR3 spells CASSLTTGTEQYF. CDR3 DNA sequence: TGTGCCAGCAGCCTCACCACAGGGACCGAGCAGTACTTC.